This record looks at one T cell receptor beta chain sequence and its context. Sequencing used immunoSEQ multiplex PCR; TCRdb keeps in-frame clones, though not all of them. Altogether 85,000 to 130,000 clones are present, about 90% being singletons, with the ten largest covering 0.7% to 0.95%. The record originates from a study of PD-L1 blockade in urothelial cancer. The TCR originated in a woman older than 75 with urothelial cancer. The specimen comprised PBMCs, sampled around atezolizumab (anti-PD-L1) treatment.

CDR3 nucleotide sequence: TGTGCCAGCTCACCCCAGAATGGAAACACCATATATTTT. Protein product: CASSPQNGNTIYF. V usage is TRBV18 and J usage is TRBJ1-3, with unresolved D. CDR1 and CDR2 (germline): KGHSH, LQKENI. Trimming removed 3 bases at V and 3 bases at J, with 6 bases between. The CDR3 length is 13 residues.